Sequencing of this T cell receptor (beta chain) was carried out in a study of cytomegalovirus exposure and HLA in healthy donors (dated by TCRdb to about 2017). Turning to the overall study: An earlier analysis of around 600 of the donors reported 250 to 300 Gb of sequence data and 117 million unique TCR beta sequences from 150 million to 200 million T cells. An early release covering some 640 HLA-typed donors comprised roughly 300 gigabases of sequencing data and tens of millions of unique TCR sequences. Of the 300 to 400 genotyped donors, about 80% fell in the genetic ancestry cluster associated with self-reported Caucasian donors. The study was designed to test whether signatures of past pathogen exposure could be identified by cataloging public T cell receptors. The study profiled the T cell repertoires of 666 subjects by immunosequencing and related them to cytomegalovirus serostatus. In addition to the first cohort of hundreds of subjects, a separate validation cohort of 120 different subjects was used. High-throughput TCR immunosequencing, statistical association of individual TCRs with disease status, and machine learning were combined to predict cytomegalovirus infection status. In a later analysis, previously published TCR beta repertoires from 670 or so donors were re-analyzed and high-resolution HLA genotyping was added so that TCR occurrence patterns could be studied. Rather than using new phenotypic data, the later analysis identified candidate immune exposures from TCR beta sequences and from how often those sequences occurred across donors. In an earlier analysis of around 540 of the donors, high-throughput TCR beta sequencing was used to judge whether each TCR beta V gene segment behaved as functional or pseudogenic. Donor age, sex, ethnicity and CMV serostatus were collected together with the repertoire data. A later genetic analysis used genome-wide SNP genotypes for about 65% of the roughly 670 donors, treating that subset as a discovery cohort. Every discovery cohort repertoire had been produced on one sequencing platform. HLA typing included class I and class II loci at four-digit resolution. The number of donors typed differed by locus, with roughly 620-640 for A, B, C, DRB1 and DQB1, around 500 for DQA1, 600 to 610 for DPA1, and some 450 for DPB1. Roughly 5 DR-DQ haplotypes were handled as single units for association and clustering, since linkage in the cohort was strong. Among several hundred genotyped donors of the cohort, an average of roughly 230,000 unique TCR beta nucleotide sequences was sequenced per donor, of which about 18% were non-productive. Overall results and qualifications from the work: A group of highly shared sequence variants was considered likely to be a technical artifact of the sequencing pipeline. At a false discovery rate of 0.05, a later analysis linked some 18,000 TCR beta sequences to specific HLA alleles. When HLA alleles, especially DR and DQ, strongly co-occurred, TCR associations were difficult to assign to individual alleles. The authors suggested that the approach could potentially be extended to other disease states and immunological phenotypes. CMV serostatus was the only immune exposure information available for the cohort. In the study, some 160 TCR beta chains were listed as associated with cytomegalovirus. Because some donors lacked HLA typing at each locus, the association tests relied only on the typed subset. Linkage disequilibrium might explain the correlated functional status among segregating V segments, but an unknown experimental factor could not be ruled out. The earlier analysis of approximately 560 of the donors excluded 15 to 20 rarely observed V segments, including chromosome 9 orphons, because counts were too low. In an earlier analysis of some 640 of the donors, most TCR beta V segments were observed in productive rearrangements about 90% or about 30% of the time, broadly matching IMGT annotations. The 87-base-pair reads could not distinguish some IMGT-functional V segments, including TRBV6-2 and TRBV6-3, so those segments were excluded. In a later analysis, several top co-occurrence clusters were reported to appear linked to parvovirus B19, influenza, CMV and Epstein-Barr virus. A further reported finding was that TCR beta sequences accurately predicted the HLA-A and HLA-B alleles for most subjects in the first cohort. A later genetic analysis associated a missense DCLRE1C variant with V-gene and J-gene trimming of TCR beta chains, and an independent cohort replicated the association. Roughly uniform sequencing depth across donors was assumed in presence/absence analyses, although this assumption may not hold. The classifier was reported to diagnose cytomegalovirus status with high specificity and sensitivity in both the original and validation cohorts. This cohort had only TCR beta chains sequenced, and the lack of alpha or paired-chain data limited which features could be detected. A later genetic analysis reported fewer N-insertions in productive TCRs among donors in an Asian-associated ancestry cluster than the approximately 670-donor mean. Most CMV-associated TCR beta chains appeared to be HLA-restricted in a later analysis, and the HLA associations seemed to be driven largely by CMV exposure. Across donors, most TCR sequences were observed very rarely, whereas some public TCRs were present in many individuals. Compared with equally common non-associated chains, HLA-associated TCR beta chains in a later analysis were more clonally expanded and had lower generation probabilities. In a later analysis, TCR association rates were found to vary across HLA loci, with the most associated TCRs seen for DRB1 alleles and the fewest for HLA-C alleles. Three of the identified cytomegalovirus-associated TCR beta chains were confirmed in vitro to be specific for cytomegalovirus antigens.

The cohort consisted of 650 to 700 healthy bone marrow donors. Cohort members were all nominally healthy when sampled, although unrecorded immune exposures were likely present. The donor tested CMV seronegative, placing the donor among the 300 to 450 seronegative members of the cohort. A peripheral blood sample was collected from each donor, and TCR beta sequencing was performed on peripheral blood mononuclear cells. Genomic DNA was extracted from the blood cell samples with the Qiagen DNeasy Blood Extraction Kit. The protocol used for the library was the immunoSEQ multiplex PCR assay. For the multiplex PCR, a mixture combining 60 forward primers for TCR Vbeta segments and 13 reverse primers for TCR Jbeta segments was used. Amplification of the CDR3 region of rearranged TCR beta genes was performed with a multiplex PCR assay on genomic DNA. Amplified TCR beta libraries were sequenced as 87-base-pair reads on the Illumina HiSeq System. From the authors' description of their analysis: Across the 670 or so repertoires, a later analysis counted tens of millions of unique TCR beta chains, approximately 12 million of which were shared by at least two donors. To remove PCR and sequencing errors, raw reads were error-corrected and collapsed into unique sequences using a nearest-neighbor algorithm that merged closely related sequences. Alignment of CDR3 sequences to IMGT reference sequences was used to assign V, D and J gene segments. For a sequence to be retained, at least a six-nucleotide match to both a V gene segment and a J gene segment was required. A rearrangement was called productive if the CDR3 had no stop codons and remained in frame with V and J, and every other rearrangement was called non-productive. CDR3 was defined by IMGT convention, running from the second conserved V-encoded cysteine to the conserved J-encoded phenylalanine. In an earlier analysis of approximately 500 of the donors, sequences lacking an unambiguous match to a single V gene segment were excluded. An earlier analysis of 500 to 600 of the donors classified V segments as functional when productive rearrangements were above 56.7% and as segregating when the standard deviation between donors was above 5%. To diagnose cytomegalovirus status from the catalog of TCR beta chain sequences, a statistical classification framework was built. In a later analysis, TCR nucleotide sequences were compared against IMGT/GENE-DB human TR gene sequences so that V and J genes could be assigned. A later analysis assigned CDR3 sequences and most-parsimonious VDJ recombination scenarios with the TCRdist pipeline. In a later analysis, every TCR beta chain was defined by the combination of its CDR3 amino acid sequence and its V-gene family, and reads without a unique V-gene family were dropped. As a way to deal with suspected cross-contamination and a sequencing artifact, a later analysis dropped 450 to 600 nucleotide sequences that were highly shared and had low generation probability. In a later analysis, a clonal expansion index for each public chain was calculated from normalized within-repertoire ranks of inferred template counts. Generation probabilities in a later analysis came from a VDJ recombination model fitted to out-of-frame rearrangements, and those results were checked against IGoR. In a later analysis, TCR-TCR, TCR-HLA and TCR-CMV co-occurrence was scored with hypergeometric tests, and a repertoire-size bias correction was applied to TCR pairs. A later analysis estimated false discovery rates by permuting HLA or CMV assignments 20 times. In a later analysis, co-occurring TCRs were grouped with DBSCAN, and TCRdist sequence similarity was added when clustering was performed within HLA-allele-positive subsets. For co-occurrence clustering, repertoires with fewer than 30,000 or more than 120,000 public chains were excluded, along with about five repertoires with anomalous nucleotide sharing. As stored in TCRdb, this immuneACCESS dataset retains in-frame rearrangements with V and J assigned. A fraction of the clones does not appear; measured against another copy, unresolved V genes explain less than half of the discrepancy, and the remainder lacks a known reason. The D gene and trimming were derived from the DNA, and the V and J assignments and clone size from that table. A total of about 130,000 clones appear in this sample, roughly 84% of them only once. The ten largest clones capture roughly 1.8% of the sample.

About this clone: Its antigen is not yet known. Base qualities were left out, and no much larger clone turns up one base away.

The CDR1 and CDR2 encoded by the germline V gene are SGHTA and FQGNSA. V gives up 5 bases and J gives up 2 bases, and the segment between their germline ends measures 9 bases. Taken from cysteine to phenylalanine, the CDR3 has 14 residues. Only the CDR3 DNA stays, 42 bases, in frame from base 1. The sample taken for sequencing was PBMCs. This TCR came from a boy between 10 and 17 years old in good health and CMV-seronegative. The sequence is built from TRBV7-2 and TRBJ1-4, and possibly TRBD1, on 6 matching bases. The CDR3: CASSDGQTNEKLFF. The DNA is as follows: TGTGCCAGCAGCGATGGACAGACTAATGAAAAACTGTTTTTT.